These 17 T cell receptor beta chains were all obtained from the same sample, sequenced in a study of beta chain features in type 1 diabetes. Expressed TCRB transcripts were sequenced because the isolated RNA had all been reverse transcribed beforehand. Profiled with immunoSEQ multiplex PCR; TCRdb holds only in-frame clones, not every one. The data hold over 700,000 clones, with 15% to 20% observed a single time. The sequencing sample was made of naive CD4+ T cells from blood. Every receptor here comes from a woman younger than 35 in good health.

This clone came up a few times. The V call is TRBV9, the J call TRBJ1-5; D is unresolved. V lost 0 bases and J 4 bases, leaving 11 bases between the germline ends. This CDR3 spans 15 amino acids. Per the germline V gene, CDR1 is SGDLS and CDR2 is YYNGEE. As DNA, the CDR3 is TGTGCCAGCAGCGTAGGAATGGGCAGGAATCAGCCCCAGCATTTT. Translating it yields CASSVGMGRNQPQHF.

J is TRBJ1-1 and V is TRBV4-2; tentatively, D is TRBD1 (5 bases). V gave up 2 bases and J gave up 4 bases, with 14 bases separating them. Per the germline V gene, CDR1 is LGHNA and CDR2 is YNFKEQ. The CDR3 extends over 15 amino acids. CDR3 sequence reads: CASSQSNRPGTEAFF. The CDR3 DNA reads as TGTGCCAGCAGCCAATCAAACAGGCCAGGCACTGAAGCTTTCTTT.

The V and J genes are TRBV7-3 and TRBJ2-1, with no clear D. Germline V lookup: CDR1 SGHTA, CDR2 FQGTGA. Trimming cost V 0 bases and J 5 bases, with 8 bases left between them. This CDR3 has 14 residues. As DNA, the CDR3 is TGTGCCAGCAGCTTAACCCCCGGAGACAATGAGCAGTTCTTC. It codes for CASSLTPGDNEQFF.

J is TRBJ2-1 and V is TRBV20-1; D is possibly TRBD1 or TRBD2 (5 bases each). Germline CDR1 is DFQATT and CDR2 is SNEGSKA (reference sequence). V was trimmed by 6 bases and J by 12 bases, leaving 15 bases between them. CDR3 length: 11 residues. CDR3 residues: CSADYWGRQFF. In DNA, the CDR3 is TGCAGTGCCGACTACTGGGGGAGGCAGTTCTTC.

J is TRBJ2-2 and V is TRBV27, with a tentative D call TRBD1 (5 bases). The V end was cut by 5 bases, the J end by 2 bases, with 15 bases between. The CDR3 has 16 residues. The germline gives CDR1 MNHEY, CDR2 SMNVEV (reference sequence). The CDR3 sequence: CASSLLPTVNTGELFF. CDR3 in DNA: TGTGCCAGCAGTCTACTTCCGACAGTCAACACCGGGGAGCTGTTTTTT.

The chain employs TRBV29-1 and TRBJ2-5, with 8 bases that match TRBD1. CDR3 length: 13 amino acids. Germline CDR1 is SQVTM and CDR2 is ANQGSEA. The trim removed 4 bases at V and 4 bases at J, leaving 5 bases unmatched. The CDR3 DNA reads as TGCAGCGTTGGGACAGGGACCCCAGAGACCCAGTACTTC. Residues: CSVGTGTPETQYF.

The rearrangement links TRBV4-2 to TRBJ2-5, with a tentative D call TRBD2 (6 bases). This CDR3 has 17 amino acids. Per germline, CDR1 LGHNA and CDR2 YNFKEQ. Trimming stripped 4 bases from V and 7 bases from J, with 25 bases between. This CDR3 is CASSPGLRDRAIGTQYF. The CDR3 DNA reads as TGTGCCAGCAGCCCGGGACTCCGGGACCGGGCTATTGGGACCCAGTACTTC.

This clone has a handful of counts. The chain carries TRBV6-6 and TRBJ2-7; weak D call: TRBD2 (6 bases). The germline V gene has CDR1 MNHNY and CDR2 SVGAGI (reference sequence). This CDR3 contains 13 residues. V lost 2 bases and J 6 bases, leaving 11 bases between the germline ends. The CDR3 here is CASSYGDWGEQYF. The CDR3 coding sequence is TGTGCCAGCAGTTACGGGGACTGGGGCGAGCAGTACTTC.

The chain combines TRBV5-4 with TRBJ2-3; 9 bases line up with TRBD1. Trimming at V came to 6 bases and at J to 0 bases, leaving 11 bases not matched to a gene. The CDR3 spans 17 residues. Germline assignment: CDR1 SGHNT and CDR2 YYREEE (reference sequence). CDR3 nucleotides: TGTGCCAGCACCCCGATTTCCGGACAGGGGAGCACAGATACGCAGTATTTT. It yields the protein CASTPISGQGSTDTQYF.

This clone has a handful of counts. The rearrangement uses TRBV19 and TRBJ2-2, with no clear D. V was shortened by 6 bases and J by 1 base, with 12 bases between the two germline ends. Per the germline V gene, CDR1 is LNHDA and CDR2 is SQIVND (reference sequence). The length of the CDR3 is 15 residues. The CDR3 loop reads CASRRAQVNTGELFF. The CDR3 bases are TGTGCCAGTAGACGGGCCCAAGTGAACACCGGGGAGCTGTTTTTT.

In its sample, this clone was seen a few times. The chain links TRBV5-4 to TRBJ2-5; 8 nucleotides match TRBD1. With the DNA end fitting TRBJ2-7 better, the J assignment may be wrong. The germline V gene encodes CDR1 SGHNT and CDR2 YYREEE (reference sequence). CDR3 length: 15 residues. The CDR3 bases are TGTGCCAGCAGCTTCCAGGGACAGGTCACCTACGAGCAGTACTTC. It translates to CASSFQGQVTYEQYF.

This clone was picked up a small number of times. This sequence joins TRBV2 and TRBJ2-3; tentatively, D is TRBD2 (5 bases). The CDR3 length is 16 residues. Trimming left V 4 bases short and J 0 bases short, with 14 bases between. Germline-derived CDR1 and CDR2 are SNHLY and FYNNEI. The CDR3: CASSGRVATSTDTQYF. CDR3 sequence (DNA): TGTGCCAGCAGTGGTAGAGTAGCGACTAGCACAGATACGCAGTATTTT. Together with reference TRBV2 and TRBJ2-3, the CDR3 gives the full variable domain: EPEVTQTPSHQVTQMGQEVILRCVPISNHLYFYWYRQILGQKVEFLVSFYNNEISEKSEIFDDQFSVERPDGSNFTLKIRSTKLEDSAMYFCASSGRVATSTDTQYFGPGTRLTVL.

A few counts support this clone. V and J are TRBV4-3 and TRBJ2-3; 9 bases align to TRBD1. J gave up 5 bases and V 0 bases, and 6 bases lay outside the gene matches. The CDR3 consists of 16 residues. Germline V gene data show CDR1 as LGHNA and CDR2 as YSLEER. The CDR3 protein is CASSQDLGQGGDTQYF. The CDR3, as DNA: TGCGCCAGCAGCCAAGATCTGGGACAGGGTGGAGATACGCAGTATTTT.

This clone was counted a few times. V usage is TRBV7-9 and J usage is TRBJ1-1; 8 bases align to TRBD1. Germline CDR1 is SEHNR and CDR2 is FQNEAQ (reference sequence). This CDR3 has 12 amino acids. Trimming took 5 bases from V and 11 from J; bases not matched to a gene: 7. CDR3 loop: CASSPEDRAAFF. CDR3 bases: TGTGCCAGCAGCCCCGAGGACAGGGCGGCTTTCTTT.

This clone was observed a handful of times. This sample also contains other DNA sequences that code for the same CDR3. The chain joins TRBV11-2 to TRBJ2-3; D possibly corresponds to TRBD2 (5 bases). This CDR3 has 15 amino acids. V dropped 2 bases and J dropped 0 bases, with 9 bases sitting between them. Germline CDR1 reads SGHAT; CDR2 reads FQNNGV. CDR3 nucleotide sequence: TGTGCCAGCAGCTTACGGAGCGGCAGCACAGATACGCAGTATTTT. Amino acid sequence: CASSLRSGSTDTQYF.

This clone was detected a few times. The chain joins TRBV19 to TRBJ2-1; D possibly corresponds to TRBD1 (6 bases). The CDR3 sequence is 16 residues long. CDR1 LNHDA and CDR2 SQIVND come from the germline V gene (reference sequence). Trimming left V 3 bases short and J 10 bases short, with 22 bases between. The CDR3 DNA follows: TGTGCCAGTAGTATGGCTCAGAAGGTCAGGGGCGACGAGCAGTTCTTC. Its protein is CASSMAQKVRGDEQFF.

The chain recombines TRBV9 with TRBJ2-5, with D possibly being TRBD1 (6 bases). The last part of the DNA fits TRBJ2-7 better; the J call may be wrong. The CDR3 loop spans 13 amino acids. CDR1 is SGDLS, CDR2 YYNGEE, per germline. The CDR3 region is CASSPAGAYEQYF. CDR3 sequence (DNA): TGTGCCAGCAGCCCCGCAGGGGCCTACGAGCAGTACTTC.